This TCR beta chain was identified during a study of PD-L1 blockade in urothelial cancer. There are 13 residues in the CDR3. Between the trimmed V and J ends, which lost 4 bases and 5 bases, there was a span of 12 bases. Germline V CDR1 and CDR2: GTSNPN, SVGIG (reference sequence). Clones were read by immunoSEQ multiplex PCR, and TCRdb kept only the in-frame ones, dropping some. The sample yields 120,000 or so clones, approximately 85% seen once. Time point noted: peripheral blood 6 weeks after treatment start. Sequenced material: PBMCs, taken around atezolizumab (anti-PD-L1) treatment. V and J are TRBV30 and TRBJ2-1; weak D call: TRBD2 (6 bases). This receptor was obtained from a man aged 45-65 years with urothelial cancer. The CDR3 DNA is TGTGCCTGGATCGGGGGTTCCCACAATGAGCAGTTCTTC. Its protein product is CAWIGGSHNEQFF.